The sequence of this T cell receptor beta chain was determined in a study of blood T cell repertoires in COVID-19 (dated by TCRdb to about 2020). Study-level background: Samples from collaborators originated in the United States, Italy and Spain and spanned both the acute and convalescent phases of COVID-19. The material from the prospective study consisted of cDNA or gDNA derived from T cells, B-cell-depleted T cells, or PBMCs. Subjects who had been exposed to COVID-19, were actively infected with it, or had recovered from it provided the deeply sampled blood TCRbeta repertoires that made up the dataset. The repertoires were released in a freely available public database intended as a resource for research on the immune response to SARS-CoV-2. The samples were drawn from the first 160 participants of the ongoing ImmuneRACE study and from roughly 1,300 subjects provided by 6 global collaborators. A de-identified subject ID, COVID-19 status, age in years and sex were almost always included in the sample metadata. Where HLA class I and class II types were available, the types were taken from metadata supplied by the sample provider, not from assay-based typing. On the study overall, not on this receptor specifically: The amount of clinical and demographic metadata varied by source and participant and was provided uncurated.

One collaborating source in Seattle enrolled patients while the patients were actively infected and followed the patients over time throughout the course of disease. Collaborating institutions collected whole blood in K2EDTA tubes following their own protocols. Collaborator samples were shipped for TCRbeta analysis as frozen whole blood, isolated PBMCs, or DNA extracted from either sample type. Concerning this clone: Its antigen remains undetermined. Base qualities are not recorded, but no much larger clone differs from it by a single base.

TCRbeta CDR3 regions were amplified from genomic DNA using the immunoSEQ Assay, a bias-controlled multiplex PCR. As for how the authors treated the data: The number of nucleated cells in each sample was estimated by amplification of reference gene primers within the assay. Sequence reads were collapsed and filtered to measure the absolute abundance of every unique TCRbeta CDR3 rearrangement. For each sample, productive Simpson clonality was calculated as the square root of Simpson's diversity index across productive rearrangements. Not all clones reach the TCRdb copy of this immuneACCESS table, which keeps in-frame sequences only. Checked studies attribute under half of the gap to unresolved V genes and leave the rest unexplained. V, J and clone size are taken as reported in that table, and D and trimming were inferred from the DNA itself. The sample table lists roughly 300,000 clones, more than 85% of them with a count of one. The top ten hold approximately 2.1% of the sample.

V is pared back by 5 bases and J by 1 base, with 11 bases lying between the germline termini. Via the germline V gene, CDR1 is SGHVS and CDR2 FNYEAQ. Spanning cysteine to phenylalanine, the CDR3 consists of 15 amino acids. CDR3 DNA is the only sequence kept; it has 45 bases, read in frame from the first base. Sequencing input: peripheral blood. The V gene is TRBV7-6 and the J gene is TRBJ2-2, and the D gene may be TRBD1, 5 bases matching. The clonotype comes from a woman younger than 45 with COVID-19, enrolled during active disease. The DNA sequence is TGTGCCAGCAGCCCAGGGTCCTGGAACACCGGGGAGCTGTTTTTT. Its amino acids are CASSPGSWNTGELFF.